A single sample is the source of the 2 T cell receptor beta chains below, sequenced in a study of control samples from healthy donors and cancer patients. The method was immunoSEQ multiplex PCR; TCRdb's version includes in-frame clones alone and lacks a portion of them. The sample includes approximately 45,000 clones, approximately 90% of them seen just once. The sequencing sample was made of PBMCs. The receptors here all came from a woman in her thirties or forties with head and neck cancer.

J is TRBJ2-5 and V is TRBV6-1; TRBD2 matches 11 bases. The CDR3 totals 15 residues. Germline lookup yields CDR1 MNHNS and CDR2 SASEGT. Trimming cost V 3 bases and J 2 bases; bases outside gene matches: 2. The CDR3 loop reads CASSDLAGGQETQYF. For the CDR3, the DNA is TGTGCCAGCAGTGATTTAGCGGGGGGGCAAGAGACCCAGTACTTC.

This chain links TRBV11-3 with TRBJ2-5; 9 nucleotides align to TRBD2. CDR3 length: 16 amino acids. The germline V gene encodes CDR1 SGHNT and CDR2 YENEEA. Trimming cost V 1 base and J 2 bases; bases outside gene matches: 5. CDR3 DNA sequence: TGTGCCAGCAGCTTAGGCAATAGCGGGGGTCAAGAGACCCAGTACTTC. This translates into CASSLGNSGGQETQYF.